This T cell receptor (beta chain) stems from a study of blood T cell repertoires in COVID-19. Study information: COVID-19 samples from acute and convalescent phases originated in the United States, Italy and Spain. The analysed material was cDNA or gDNA that came from T cells, B-cell-depleted T cells, or PBMCs.

Germline-derived CDR1 and CDR2 are MNHEY and SVGAGI. CDR3 size: 13 residues. Trimming took off 0 bases at V and 10 bases at J, with 12 bases between the two ends. Assay used: immunoSEQ multiplex PCR; TCRdb lists only in-frame clones, some missing. The sample shows about 95,000 clones, roughly 89% of them seen only once. The origin of this receptor is a woman in her 70s with acute or convalescent COVID-19. Sample: peripheral blood. This chain joins TRBV6-5 and TRBJ1-1; tentatively, D is TRBD1 (6 bases). The CDR3 protein is CASSYSTGEAAFF. As DNA, the CDR3 is TGTGCCAGCAGTTACTCGACAGGAGAGGCAGCTTTCTTT.